The 17 T cell receptor beta chains below all came from one sample that was sequenced in a study of blood T cell repertoires in COVID-19. Method: immunoSEQ multiplex PCR; TCRdb's copy keeps in-frame clones and lacks some. The sample lists under 350,000 clones, 80% to 90% occurring once. The sequencing input was PBMCs or T cells enriched from blood (not recorded which). All receptors derive from a middle-aged woman with acute COVID-19.

This rearrangement joins TRBV15 to TRBJ1-3; 9 nucleotides match TRBD1. Germline V gene data show CDR1 as LNHNV and CDR2 as YYDKDF (reference sequence). The ends lost 0 bases at V and 0 bases at J; junction bases unmatched: 6. The CDR3 covers 18 residues. The CDR3 loop is CATSRDLGTGFSGNTIYF. The CDR3 nucleotides are TGTGCCACCAGCAGAGATCTTGGGACAGGGTTCTCTGGAAACACCATATATTTT.

A single count supports this clone. The V and J genes are TRBV7-3 and TRBJ2-7, with TRBD1 identical over 10 bases. CDR3 length: 17 amino acids. The trim removed 2 bases at V and 5 bases at J, leaving 12 bases unmatched. Germline V gene sequence: CDR1 SGHTA, CDR2 FQGTGA. CDR3 nucleotides: TGTGCCAGCAGCTTATCTCCCGCCGGGACAGGGGATGACGAGCAGTACTTC. It codes for CASSLSPAGTGDDEQYF. Full variable domain (missing parts from reference TRBV7-3 and TRBJ2-7): GAGVSQTPSNKVTEKGKYVELRCDPISGHTALYWYRQSLGQGPEFLIYFQGTGAADDSGLPNDRFFAVRPEGSVSTLKIQRTERGDSAVYLCASSLSPAGTGDDEQYFGPGTRLTVT.

This clone was detected once. This rearrangement joins TRBV6-2 or TRBV6-3 to TRBJ1-1, with D possibly TRBD1 on 6 matching bases. CDR1 is MNHEY and CDR2 is SVGEGT in the germline V gene. V was shortened by 4 bases and J by 4 bases, with 16 bases between the two germline ends. The CDR3 consists of 15 residues. This CDR3 is CASSFSVFRGTEAFF. CDR3 DNA sequence: TGTGCCAGCAGTTTCTCGGTCTTCAGGGGCACTGAAGCTTTCTTT.

In this sample, this clone turned up a few times. V is TRBV5-5 and J is TRBJ1-4; tentatively, D is TRBD1 (6 bases). V shed 4 bases and J shed 11 bases, with 15 bases lying between them. The CDR3 runs to 13 residues. The germline gives CDR1 SGHKS, CDR2 YYEKEE (reference sequence). The CDR3 here is CASSVLPGHKLFF. The CDR3 DNA follows: TGTGCCAGCAGCGTGCTTCCGGGACACAAACTGTTTTTT.

CDR3 nucleotides: TGTGCCAGCAGTTTAGACAGGGTTGGGTTCGGGGAGCTGTTTTTT. Its protein is CASSLDRVGFGELFF. This rearrangement joins TRBV27 to TRBJ2-2, with 7 bases identical to TRBD1. This CDR3 is 15 amino acids long. V was pared by 2 bases and J by 7 bases, with 7 bases of the junction left unmatched. Germline V gene lookup returns CDR1 MNHEY and CDR2 SMNVEV (reference sequence).

V and J are TRBV10-3 and TRBJ2-2; the match to TRBD2 covers 10 bases. The J segment lost 1 base and the V segment lost 8 bases, leaving 16 bases of the junction unmatched. The CDR3 runs to 19 residues. Germline V CDR1 and CDR2: ENHRY, SYGVKD. CDR3 amino acids: CAIGAKLAGRVENTGELFF. CDR3 in DNA: TGTGCCATCGGGGCCAAACTAGCGGGAAGGGTCGAGAACACCGGGGAGCTGTTTTTT.

The chain has TRBV28 and TRBJ2-1, with TRBD2 matching 9 bases. The germline gives CDR1 MDHEN, CDR2 SYDVKM. Trimming removed 2 bases from V and 4 bases from J; junction bases left unmatched: 6. The length of the CDR3 is 16 residues. DNA of the CDR3: TGTGCCAGCAGTTTACTCGCGGCGGGAGGGTACAATGAGCAGTTCTTC. Translating it yields CASSLLAAGGYNEQFF.

This sequence joins TRBV29-1 and TRBJ1-2, with 11 bases that match TRBD1. The V segment lost 6 bases and the J segment 3 bases; nucleotides outside the gene matches: 3. The length of the CDR3 is 13 residues. Germline CDR1 reads SQVTM; CDR2 reads ANQGSEA. The DNA of the CDR3 is TGCAGCGTGGGACAGGGGGGGGACTATGGCTACACCTTC. Its protein is CSVGQGGDYGYTF.

V and J are TRBV19 and TRBJ1-5; D perhaps matches TRBD1 (5 bases). There are 15 residues in the CDR3. Trimming left V 1 base short and J 1 base short, with 8 bases between. CDR1 is LNHDA and CDR2 is SQIVND in the germline V gene (reference sequence). The CDR3 bases are TGTGCCAGTAGTATAGCTAGACAGAGCAATCAGCCCCAGCATTTT. Amino acid sequence: CASSIARQSNQPQHF.

The rearrangement joins TRBV10-2 to TRBJ1-5, with a possible D match to TRBD1 (5 bases). The CDR3 has 13 residues. V dropped 3 bases and J dropped 2 bases, with 5 bases sitting between them. Germline assignment: CDR1 WSHSY and CDR2 SAAADI. The CDR3 is CASSDRGNQPQHF. The CDR3 DNA is TGCGCCAGCAGTGACAGGGGCAATCAGCCCCAGCATTTT.

The V call is TRBV24-1, the J call TRBJ1-2; D is unclear. Germline V gene lookup returns CDR1 KGHDR and CDR2 SFDVKD. This CDR3 spans 12 amino acids. V gave up 3 bases and J gave up 8 bases, with 9 bases separating them. The CDR3 DNA follows: TGTGCCACCAGTGATCCGGGAGGCGGCTACACCTTC. This gives the protein CATSDPGGGYTF.

This clone turned up a few times. This sequence joins TRBV4-2 and TRBJ1-2; 10 bases map to TRBD1. Trimming at V came to 3 bases and at J to 4 bases, leaving 17 bases not matched to a gene. This CDR3 spans 19 amino acids. CDR1 is LGHNA, CDR2 YNFKEQ, per germline. The CDR3 reads CASSQDDRGQFYGSYGYTF. CDR3 sequence (DNA): TGTGCCAGCAGCCAGGATGACAGGGGGCAGTTTTACGGATCCTATGGCTACACCTTC.

This clone was counted only a few times. The genes are TRBV10-3 and TRBJ1-5, with D possibly matching TRBD1 (5 bases). V gave up 2 bases and J gave up 3 bases, with 8 bases separating them. The CDR3 loop spans 14 amino acids. Germline loops: CDR1 ENHRY, CDR2 SYGVKD. The CDR3 sequence is CAISEGADNQPQHF. CDR3 bases: TGTGCCATCAGTGAGGGGGCAGACAATCAGCCCCAGCATTTT.

This clone was observed a single time. This chain joins TRBV28 and TRBJ2-7, with 9 bases that match TRBD1. The CDR3 is 14 amino acids. Germline V gene lookup returns CDR1 MDHEN and CDR2 SYDVKM. With V trimmed by 3 bases and J by 6 bases, 6 bases remained unmatched. This CDR3 reads CASSFGTGRGEQYF. CDR3 DNA: TGTGCCAGCAGTTTCGGGACAGGGCGAGGCGAGCAGTACTTC.

The rearrangement joins TRBV27 to TRBJ2-5; the D gene is possibly TRBD1 (6 bases). The CDR3 length is 15 residues. Germline V gene sequence: CDR1 MNHEY, CDR2 SMNVEV (reference sequence). The ends were cut back, 5 bases at V and 1 base at J, with 14 bases in the middle. The CDR3 DNA follows: TGTGCCAGCAGTCTTTACTGGGGGCTCCAAGAGACCCAGTACTTC. It specifies CASSLYWGLQETQYF.

This clone was picked up a small number of times. The rearrangement joins TRBV19 to TRBJ1-6; 7 nucleotides align to TRBD1. V was pared by 7 bases and J by 6 bases, with 12 bases of the junction left unmatched. This CDR3 comprises 16 residues. Germline CDR1 and CDR2: LNHDA and SQIVND (reference sequence). The CDR3 nucleotides are TGTGCCAGTAAGTCCGGGACAGAGCTTCGTAATTCACCCCTCCACTTT. Translating gives CASKSGTELRNSPLHF.

This chain joins TRBV5-1 and TRBJ2-7; TRBD1 aligns across 9 bases. This CDR3 is 14 amino acids long. V shed 2 bases and J 5 bases; nucleotides not matched to a gene: 5. Germline values: CDR1 SGHRS, CDR2 YFSETQ. The CDR3 loop is CASSFGDRVHEQYF. The CDR3 DNA reads as TGCGCCAGCAGCTTTGGGGACAGGGTCCACGAGCAGTACTTC.